These T cell receptor beta chains were read from a single sample in a study of vaccination and CD4 T cells after COVID-19. TCRdb re-called the PCR reads with MiXCR, one entry per CDR3 protein. This sample has about 8,600 distinct CDR3 sequences; around 50% occur once, and the top ten carry over 25%. Their cognate antigens are unknown. The sequenced sample was CD4+ T cells from blood, cultured in vitro. Every receptor here comes from a human donor in good health. Both conserved end residues are trimmed from each CDR3. The D gene is left open where the match is weak.

J | D | V | CDR3
TRBJ1-5 | TRBD1 | TRBV6-1 | ASSENRGSNQPQH
TRBJ2-1 | - | TRBV24-1 | ATSDPGTPYNEQF
TRBJ2-3 | - | TRBV6-2/TRBV6-3 | ASSYPGRTDTQY
TRBJ2-7 | TRBD2 | TRBV20-1 | SASGTSGVSYEQY
TRBJ1-2 | TRBD1 | TRBV7-2 | ASGIGTGVYGYT
TRBJ1-3 | - | TRBV6-1 | ASSAGETGTSGNTIY
TRBJ2-5 | TRBD1 | TRBV7-9 | ASSPRQGKGETQY
TRBJ2-7 | TRBD1 | TRBV6-1 | ASSSRDRVVEQY
TRBJ2-7 | - | TRBV6-1 | ASSLRGSYEQY
TRBJ2-3 | - | TRBV6-2/TRBV6-3 | ASSYEVVRSGDTQY
TRBJ2-7 | TRBD2 | TRBV27 | ASRRDYSYEQY
TRBJ2-1 | - | TRBV20-1 | SARDQGLREQF
TRBJ1-1 | - | TRBV21-1 | ARFTGTGGKNTEAF
TRBJ1-2 | - | TRBV24-1 | ATSPAGGGDYGYT